The 26 T cell receptor beta chains below come from one sample, sequenced in a study of T cell repertoires in cytomegalovirus infection. TCRdb fed the reads into MiXCR, producing one record per CDR3 protein. The sample yields about 570,000 distinct CDR3 sequences, about 39% seen once. Their target antigens are unknown. The sample was cultured PBMCs, taken from culture after CMV antigen stimulation. These receptors were taken from a human donor in good health (CMV status not recorded). Some clones in this sample may be carry-over from other donors' samples.

This clonotype has just a few counts. The rearrangement joins TRBV6-6 to TRBJ1-4; D perhaps matches TRBD1 (5 bases). The CDR3 runs to 15 residues. Germline CDR1 MNHNY, CDR2 SVGAGI (reference sequence). Trimming left V 7 bases short and J 5 bases short, with 17 bases between. The CDR3 region has the DNA TGTGCCAGCACCGACCCGGGGCGGCTCAATGAAAAACTGTTTTTT. Its translation is CASTDPGRLNEKLFF.

V gene TRBV3-1 combines with J gene TRBJ2-1, with TRBD2 identical over 7 bases. The CDR3 is 14 residues long. The V segment lost 6 bases and the J segment 5 bases; nucleotides outside the gene matches: 7. Germline V lookup: CDR1 LGHDT, CDR2 YNNKEL (reference sequence). The CDR3 here is CASRRVAGDNEQFF. CDR3 bases: TGTGCCAGCAGGCGTGTAGCGGGCGACAATGAGCAGTTCTTC.

This clonotype has more than one count but fewer than ten. The chain recombines TRBV20-1 with TRBJ2-3; D tentatively reads TRBD1 or TRBD2 (5 bases each). Trimming removed 0 bases from V and 2 bases from J, with 18 bases in between. Germline CDR1 reads DFQATT; CDR2 reads SNEGSKA (reference sequence). The CDR3 runs to 17 residues. This chain's CDR3 is CSARDLASWGNTDTQYF. As DNA, the CDR3 is TGCAGTGCTAGAGATTTGGCTAGCTGGGGGAACACAGATACGCAGTATTTT.

This chain joins TRBV7-9 and TRBJ2-1; the D is unclear. The CDR3 sequence is 12 residues long. Trimming shortened V by 9 bases and J by 3 bases, and 9 bases separated the two germline ends. Germline values: CDR1 SEHNR, CDR2 FQNEAQ (reference sequence). The CDR3 coding sequence is TGTGCCAGTACCTACCTCTACAATGAGCAGTTCTTC. Amino acid sequence: CASTYLYNEQFF.

This clonotype was seen a single time. V is TRBV12-3 or TRBV12-4 and J is TRBJ1-1; D remains ambiguous. Trimming left V 6 bases short and J 3 bases short, with 20 bases between. The CDR3 runs 16 residues. The CDR3 nucleotides read TGTGCCAGCAGCCTTGATGGTCGAGGGTACGACACTGAAGCTTTCTTT. This translates into CASSLDGRGYDTEAFF.

The chain joins TRBV2 to TRBJ2-7; D remains unclear. Germline lookup yields CDR1 SNHLY and CDR2 FYNNEI. The CDR3 consists of 14 residues. V lost 3 bases and J 0 bases, leaving 9 bases between the germline ends. The CDR3 DNA is TGTGCCAGCAGTGAGGCCCTGAGCTCCTACGAGCAGTACTTC. This translates into CASSEALSSYEQYF.

This clonotype was observed a handful of times. This chain connects TRBV7-8 to TRBJ2-3, with D maybe TRBD2 (6 bases). Germline V gene sequence: CDR1 SGHVS, CDR2 FQNEAQ. Trimming pared 4 bases from V and 2 bases from J, leaving 16 bases between. The CDR3 length is 16 residues. CDR3 residues: CASSSPTRETTDTQYF. In nucleotides, the CDR3 is TGTGCCAGCAGCTCCCCCACACGGGAGACCACAGATACGCAGTATTTT.

The chain combines TRBV7-2 with TRBJ1-3; TRBD1 matches 9 bases. V lost 5 bases to trimming and J lost 3 bases; unmatched junction nucleotides: 5. The CDR3 has 15 amino acids. Germline CDR1 SGHTA, CDR2 FQGNSA. The CDR3 DNA reads TGTGCCAGCAGCGCCTACAGGGGGCTTGGAAACACCATATATTTT. It encodes CASSAYRGLGNTIYF.

V is TRBV12-3 or TRBV12-4 and J is TRBJ2-7; D possibly corresponds to TRBD1 (5 bases). The V end was cut by 1 base, the J end by 4 bases, with 8 bases between. The CDR3 spans 13 residues. The CDR3 loop is CASSLGTRYEQYF. The DNA for the CDR3 is TGTGCCAGCAGTTTAGGGACAAGATACGAGCAGTACTTC.

The chain employs TRBV6-5 and TRBJ2-3; 9 nucleotides match TRBD2. This CDR3 has 15 residues. Germline-derived CDR1 and CDR2 are MNHEY and SVGAGI. The V segment lost 0 bases and the J segment 10 bases; nucleotides outside the gene matches: 8. CDR3 coding DNA: TGTGCCAGCAGTTACTCGGGCGGGGGGGCCTATCCGCAGTATTTT. This translates into CASSYSGGGAYPQYF.

As for this clonotype: A read error may be the cause here, since a much bigger clone is one base away. The CDR3 DNA is TGTGCCAGCAGTTATGACTCTCAATGGTACAATGAGCAGTTCTTC. Translating gives CASSYDSQWYNEQFF. The chain carries TRBV7-2 and TRBJ2-1; D is undetermined. This CDR3 comprises 15 residues. Germline CDR1 reads SGHTA; CDR2 reads FQGNSA. The V end was cut by 6 bases, the J end by 4 bases, with 16 bases between.

In regard to this clonotype: One end of the junction fails to match germline, which may point to a read error. This rearrangement joins TRBV20-1 to TRBJ1-6; D not certain. This CDR3 region has 13 residues. The germline V gene encodes CDR1 DFQATT and CDR2 SNEGSKA (reference sequence). CDR3: CSARGRVPSPLHF. In DNA form, the CDR3 reads TGCAGTGCAAGAGGCCGGGTGCCTTCACCCCTCCACTTT.

This clonotype has ten or more counts. V and J are TRBV7-2 and TRBJ2-2; 9 bases agree with TRBD1. CDR1 and CDR2 from the germline V gene are SGHTA and FQGNSA. V lost 1 base, J lost 7 bases, and 4 bases stayed unmatched. The CDR3 length is 15 residues. The DNA of the CDR3 is TGTGCCAGCAGCTTAGTTGGGACAGGGTTCGGGGAGCTGTTTTTT. This encodes CASSLVGTGFGELFF.

The V gene is TRBV6-8, the J gene TRBJ2-2, with 9 bases matching TRBD2. CDR3 length: 15 amino acids. J lost 5 bases, V lost 2 bases, and 3 bases had no gene match. Per the germline V gene, CDR1 is MNHGY and CDR2 is SAAAGT. CDR3 sequence: CASSYGAGGTGELFF. The CDR3 nucleotides are TGTGCCAGCAGTTACGGAGCGGGGGGAACCGGGGAGCTGTTTTTT.

This clonotype was seen a handful of times. The chain links TRBV7-6 to TRBJ2-7; 8 bases line up with TRBD2. Germline V gene lookup returns CDR1 SGHVS and CDR2 FNYEAQ. This CDR3 is 14 amino acids long. With V trimmed by 6 bases and J by 7 bases, 11 bases remained unmatched. The CDR3 is CASRPSAGAGEQYF. DNA of the CDR3: TGTGCCAGCAGGCCCTCAGCGGGAGCCGGGGAGCAGTACTTC.

The chain combines TRBV7-2 with TRBJ2-1; perhaps TRBD2 as D (5 bases). This CDR3 region has 14 residues. Germline CDR1 SGHTA, CDR2 FQGNSA. V gave up 1 base and J gave up 12 bases, with 16 bases separating them. CDR3 sequence: CASSLVGSAQRQFF. Written as DNA, the CDR3 is TGTGCCAGCAGCTTAGTAGGGAGCGCCCAAAGGCAGTTCTTC. Using reference TRBV7-2 and TRBJ2-1 for the parts outside the CDR3, the full variable domain is GAGVSQSPSNKVTEKGKDVELRCDPISGHTALYWYRQSLGQGLEFLIYFQGNSAPDKSGLPSDRFSAERTGGSVSTLTIQRTQQEDSAVYLCASSLVGSAQRQFFGPGTRLTVL.

The table lists this clonotype with a few counts. This sequence joins TRBV7-8 and TRBJ1-4; TRBD1 matches 8 bases. Germline V gene data show CDR1 as SGHVS and CDR2 as FQNEAQ. This CDR3 is 16 amino acids long. V lost 2 bases to trimming and J lost 8 bases; unmatched junction nucleotides: 10. The CDR3 protein is CASSLPDRGGEEKLFF. The CDR3 DNA is TGTGCCAGCAGCTTACCTGACAGGGGAGGTGAAGAAAAACTGTTTTTT. Drawing the rest from reference TRBV7-8 and TRBJ1-4, the complete variable domain is GAGVSQSPRYKVAKRGQDVALRCDPISGHVSLFWYQQALGQGPEFLTYFQNEAQLDKSGLPSDRFFAERPEGSVSTLKIQRTQQEDSAVYLCASSLPDRGGEEKLFFGSGTQLSVL.

The V and J genes are TRBV10-3 and TRBJ1-3; TRBD1 might be the D (5 bases). This CDR3 region has 12 residues. Germline CDR1 and CDR2: ENHRY and SYGVKD. V dropped 8 bases and J dropped 0 bases, with 5 bases sitting between them. The CDR3 region is CAIGTSGNTIYF. CDR3 nucleotide sequence: TGTGCCATCGGGACCTCTGGAAACACCATATATTTT.

This clonotype was counted a few times. The gene calls are TRBV6-5 and TRBJ2-7; D gene unclear. Germline assignment: CDR1 MNHEY and CDR2 SVGAGI. CDR3 length equals 13 residues. V was shortened by 5 bases and J by 4 bases, with 12 bases between the two germline ends. In DNA form, the CDR3 reads TGTGCCAGCAGTCACAAGGGCGCTTACGAGCAGTACTTC. This sequence encodes CASSHKGAYEQYF.

This clonotype came up a few times. The chain uses TRBV7-2 and TRBJ1-2, with 7 nucleotides matching TRBD1. CDR3 size: 15 residues. CDR1 is SGHTA, CDR2 FQGNSA, per germline. J was trimmed by 0 bases and V by 5 bases; bases with no gene match: 6. DNA of the CDR3: TGTGCCAGCAGCCTCGGGACAGATTCTAACTATGGCTACACCTTC. Amino acids: CASSLGTDSNYGYTF. The full variable domain, rest sourced from reference TRBV7-2 and TRBJ1-2, is GAGVSQSPSNKVTEKGKDVELRCDPISGHTALYWYRQSLGQGLEFLIYFQGNSAPDKSGLPSDRFSAERTGGSVSTLTIQRTQQEDSAVYLCASSLGTDSNYGYTFGSGTRLTVV.

J is TRBJ2-7 and V is TRBV7-2; 7 bases map to TRBD2. Germline V gives CDR1 SGHTA, CDR2 FQGNSA. The V gene end was trimmed by 5 bases and the J gene end by 7 bases; junction bases not matched to a gene: 11. The CDR3 has 14 residues. The CDR3 DNA sequence: TGTGCCAGCAGCAGGACTAGGGAGGGGATAGAGCAGTACTTC. Translated: CASSRTREGIEQYF.

This clonotype was seen a handful of times. V is TRBV27 and J is TRBJ1-5, with D hard to call. Trimming cost V 4 bases and J 4 bases, with 17 bases left between them. CDR1 and CDR2 from the germline V gene are MNHEY and SMNVEV (reference sequence). This CDR3 has 16 residues. DNA for the CDR3: TGTGCCAGCAGTTGGCAGAAAACCAGAGTGAATCAGCCCCAGCATTTT. Translation: CASSWQKTRVNQPQHF.

This sequence joins TRBV19 and TRBJ1-1; D is ambiguous. This CDR3 has 14 residues. Germline V gene sequence: CDR1 LNHDA, CDR2 SQIVND (reference sequence). Trimming cost V 5 bases and J 1 base, with 11 bases left between them. The CDR3 sequence is CASSGNRENTEAFF. The CDR3, as DNA: TGTGCCAGTAGTGGGAACCGAGAGAACACTGAAGCTTTCTTT.

CDR3 in DNA: TGCAGTGCTAGGGGCCCAGGCGCGTCGACCGGGGAGCTGTTTTTT. Residues: CSARGPGASTGELFF. This chain joins TRBV20-1 and TRBJ2-2; D unresolved. The CDR3 covers 15 residues. Germline V gene data show CDR1 as DFQATT and CDR2 as SNEGSKA (reference sequence). The ends were cut back, 3 bases at V and 5 bases at J, with 16 bases in the middle.

The rearrangement links TRBV19 to TRBJ1-2; D not certain. The CDR3 loop spans 12 amino acids. Germline V gives CDR1 LNHDA, CDR2 SQIVND (reference sequence). Between the trimmed V and J ends, which lost 3 bases and 14 bases, there was a span of 16 bases. The DNA of the CDR3 is TGTGCCAGTAGTATTGGAGGGTCGTCTGGTACCTTC. Its translation is CASSIGGSSGTF. The variable domain in full, completed from reference TRBV19 and TRBJ1-2, reads DGGITQSPKYLFRKEGQNVTLSCEQNLNHDAMYWYRQDPGQGLRLIYYSQIVNDFQKGDIAEGYSVSREKKESFPLTVTSAQKNPTAFYLCASSIGGSSGTFGSGTRLTVV.

In its sample, this clonotype was seen a few times. This chain uses TRBV7-9 with TRBJ1-2, with a possible D match to TRBD1 (5 bases). The CDR3 length is 12 residues. Germline CDR1 and CDR2: SEHNR and FQNEAQ (reference sequence). Trimming pared 7 bases from V and 8 bases from J, leaving 14 bases between. CDR3 protein: CASTTFRDGYTF. CDR3 sequence (DNA): TGTGCCAGCACCACATTCCGGGACGGCTACACCTTC.